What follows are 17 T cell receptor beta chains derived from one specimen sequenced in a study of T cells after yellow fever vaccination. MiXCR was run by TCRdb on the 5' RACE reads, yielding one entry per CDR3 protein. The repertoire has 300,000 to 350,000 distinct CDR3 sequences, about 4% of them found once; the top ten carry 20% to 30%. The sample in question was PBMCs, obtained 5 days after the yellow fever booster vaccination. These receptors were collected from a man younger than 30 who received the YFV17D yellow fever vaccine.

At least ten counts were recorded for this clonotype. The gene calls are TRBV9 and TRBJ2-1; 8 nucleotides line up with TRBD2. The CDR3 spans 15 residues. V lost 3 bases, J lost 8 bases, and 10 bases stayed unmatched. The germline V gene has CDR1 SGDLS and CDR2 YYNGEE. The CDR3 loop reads CASSASGGARYEQFF. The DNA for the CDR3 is TGTGCCAGCAGCGCTTCCGGGGGGGCCAGATATGAGCAGTTCTTC.

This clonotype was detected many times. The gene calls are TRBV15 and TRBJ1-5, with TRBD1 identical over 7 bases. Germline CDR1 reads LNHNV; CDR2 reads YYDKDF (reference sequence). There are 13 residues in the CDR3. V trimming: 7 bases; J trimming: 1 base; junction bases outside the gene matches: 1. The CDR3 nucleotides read TGTGCCACCACGGGACAGAGCAATCAGCCCCAGCATTTT. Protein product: CATTGQSNQPQHF. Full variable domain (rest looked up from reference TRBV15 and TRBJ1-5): DAMVIQNPRYQVTQFGKPVTLSCSQTLNHNVMYWYQQKSSQAPKLLFHYYDKDFNNEADTPDNFQSRRPNTSFCFLDIRSPGLGDTAMYLCATTGQSNQPQHFGDGTRLSIL.

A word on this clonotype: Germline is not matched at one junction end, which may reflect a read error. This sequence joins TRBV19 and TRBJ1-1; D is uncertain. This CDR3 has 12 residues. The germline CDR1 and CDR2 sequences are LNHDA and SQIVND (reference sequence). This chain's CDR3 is CASSGRNPEAFF. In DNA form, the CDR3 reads TGTGCCAGTAGTGGGAGGAACCCTGAAGCTTTCTTT.

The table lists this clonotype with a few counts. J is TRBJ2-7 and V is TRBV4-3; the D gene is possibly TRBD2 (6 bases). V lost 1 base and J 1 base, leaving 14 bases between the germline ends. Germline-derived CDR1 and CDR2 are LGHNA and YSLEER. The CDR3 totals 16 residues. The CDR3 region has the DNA TGCGCCAGCAGCCAAGCGGCGTGGGGGGAATCCTACGAGCAGTACTTC. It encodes CASSQAAWGESYEQYF.

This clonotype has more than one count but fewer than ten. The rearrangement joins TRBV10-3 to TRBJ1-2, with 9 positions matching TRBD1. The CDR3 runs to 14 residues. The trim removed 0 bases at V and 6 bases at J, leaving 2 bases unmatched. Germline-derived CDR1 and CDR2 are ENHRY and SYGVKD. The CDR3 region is CAISESRDRDGYTF. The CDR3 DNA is TGTGCCATCAGTGAGTCCAGGGACAGGGATGGCTACACCTTC.

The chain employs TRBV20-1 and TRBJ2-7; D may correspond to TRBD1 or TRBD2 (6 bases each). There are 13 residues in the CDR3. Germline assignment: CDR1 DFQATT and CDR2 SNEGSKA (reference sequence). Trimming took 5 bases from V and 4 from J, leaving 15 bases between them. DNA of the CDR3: TGCAGTGCTCCCTCCCCGGGGGCGTACGAGCAGTACTTC. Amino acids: CSAPSPGAYEQYF.

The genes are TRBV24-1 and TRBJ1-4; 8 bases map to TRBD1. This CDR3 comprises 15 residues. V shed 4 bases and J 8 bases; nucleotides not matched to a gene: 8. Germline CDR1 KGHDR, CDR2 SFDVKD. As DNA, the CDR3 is TGTGCCACCAGTGAGTCCGGGACAGGAAACGAAAAACTGTTTTTT. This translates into CATSESGTGNEKLFF.

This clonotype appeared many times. This chain's CDR3 is CASSAQRGGMSEQYF. As DNA, the CDR3 is TGTGCCAGCAGTGCGCAGCGGGGGGGGATGAGCGAGCAGTACTTC. The chain joins TRBV27 to TRBJ2-7; 10 bases agree with TRBD2. Germline lookup yields CDR1 MNHEY and CDR2 SMNVEV (reference sequence). This CDR3 comprises 15 residues. V shed 5 bases and J 6 bases; nucleotides not matched to a gene: 10.

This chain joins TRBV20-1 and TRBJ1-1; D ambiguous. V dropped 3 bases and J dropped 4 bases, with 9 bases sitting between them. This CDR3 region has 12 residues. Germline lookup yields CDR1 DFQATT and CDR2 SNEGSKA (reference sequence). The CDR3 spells CSASPRGTEAFF. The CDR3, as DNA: TGCAGTGCTAGCCCTCGGGGCACTGAAGCTTTCTTT.

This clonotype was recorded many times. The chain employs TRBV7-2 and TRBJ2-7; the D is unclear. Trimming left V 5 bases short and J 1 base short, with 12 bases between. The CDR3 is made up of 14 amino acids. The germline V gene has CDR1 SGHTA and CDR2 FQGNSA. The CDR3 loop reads CASSPRLGSYEQYV. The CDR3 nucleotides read TGTGCCAGCAGCCCACGTCTAGGATCCTACGAGCAGTACGTC.

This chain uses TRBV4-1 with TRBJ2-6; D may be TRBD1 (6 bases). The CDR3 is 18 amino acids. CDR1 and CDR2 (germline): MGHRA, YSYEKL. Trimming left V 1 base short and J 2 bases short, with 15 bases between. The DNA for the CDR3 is TGCGCCAGCAGCCAAGCTGGGGGCTACCTCCCTGGGGCCAACGTCCTGACTTTC. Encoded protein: CASSQAGGYLPGANVLTF.

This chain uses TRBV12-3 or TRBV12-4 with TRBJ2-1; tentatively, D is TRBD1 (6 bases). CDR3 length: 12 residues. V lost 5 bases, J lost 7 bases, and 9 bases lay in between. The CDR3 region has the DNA TGTGCCAGCAGTCCGGGACATAATGAGCAGTTCTTC. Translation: CASSPGHNEQFF.

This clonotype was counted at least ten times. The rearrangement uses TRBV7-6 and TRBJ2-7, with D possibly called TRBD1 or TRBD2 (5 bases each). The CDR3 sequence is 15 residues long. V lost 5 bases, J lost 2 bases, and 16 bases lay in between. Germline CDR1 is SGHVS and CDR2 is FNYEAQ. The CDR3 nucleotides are TGTGCCAGCAGCCCGCTGACGGGGCCAACCTACGAGCAGTACTTC. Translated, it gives CASSPLTGPTYEQYF.

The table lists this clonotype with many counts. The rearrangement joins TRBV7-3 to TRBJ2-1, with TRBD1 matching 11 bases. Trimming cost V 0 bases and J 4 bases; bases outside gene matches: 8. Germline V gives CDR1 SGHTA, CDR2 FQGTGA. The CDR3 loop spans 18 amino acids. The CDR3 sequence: CASSLTIRTGGAYNEQFF. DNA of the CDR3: TGTGCCAGCAGCTTAACTATAAGGACAGGGGGCGCTTACAATGAGCAGTTCTTC.

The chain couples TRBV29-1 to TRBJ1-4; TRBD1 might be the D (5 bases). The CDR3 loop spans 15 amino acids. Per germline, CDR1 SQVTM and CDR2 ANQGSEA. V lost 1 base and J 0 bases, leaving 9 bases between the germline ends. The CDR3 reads CSVEGTTATNEKLFF. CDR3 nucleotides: TGCAGCGTTGAAGGGACGACAGCAACTAATGAAAAACTGTTTTTT.

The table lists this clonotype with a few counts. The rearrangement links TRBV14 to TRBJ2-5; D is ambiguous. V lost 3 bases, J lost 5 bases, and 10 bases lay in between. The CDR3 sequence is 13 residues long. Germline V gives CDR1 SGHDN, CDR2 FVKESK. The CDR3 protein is CASSQGAWETQYF. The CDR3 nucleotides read TGTGCCAGCAGCCAGGGCGCTTGGGAGACCCAGTACTTC.

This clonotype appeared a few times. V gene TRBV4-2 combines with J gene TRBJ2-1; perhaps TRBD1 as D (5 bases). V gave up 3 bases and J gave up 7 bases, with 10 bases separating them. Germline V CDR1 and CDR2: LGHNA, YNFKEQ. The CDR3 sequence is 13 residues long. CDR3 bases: TGTGCCAGCAGCCATTCAGGGAATAATGAGCAGTTCTTC. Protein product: CASSHSGNNEQFF.